This is a list of T cell receptor beta chains from one sample in a study of shared clonotypes between healthy human individuals. Data came from immunoSEQ multiplex PCR; TCRdb stores just in-frame clones and leaves some out. Of hundreds of thousands of clones in the sample, roughly 95% were seen once. Sequences were obtained from naive CD8+ T cells sorted from blood. The receptors derive from a woman aged 25 to 39 in good health. The CDR3 runs from the conserved cysteine through the conserved F or W. D genes are given only for firm matches. A clone size is listed for some rows: how often the clone was seen (once, few, many), or a class if it is expanded.

cdr3_nt	cdr3_aa	d_call	clone_size	v_call	j_call
TGTGCCAGCAGTTCGTGGACTTATACGCAGTATTTT	CASSSWTYTQYF	.	.	TRBV28	TRBJ2-3
TGTGCCAGCAGTTACTCCGATGGGGCATCCTACGAGCAGTACTTC	CASSYSDGASYEQYF	.	once	TRBV6-6	TRBJ2-7
TGTGCCAGCAGCCCTCCGGGACCCACTATGGGGGATCAGCCCCAGCATTTT	CASSPPGPTMGDQPQHF	.	.	TRBV7-9	TRBJ1-5
TGTGCCAGCAGCTTCTCCTCGCACATGGATTCGAGGCTGTGGGGGGGCTACACCTTC	CASSFSSHMDSRLWGGYTF	.	once	TRBV5-4	TRBJ1-2
TGCAGCGTTGAGGTTGAGGGGAGGCCAGATAGTGAGCAGTTCTTC	CSVEVEGRPDSEQFF	.	.	TRBV29-1	TRBJ2-1
TGTGCCAGCAGTCCTCAGACTATACTTGGGGCAGATACGCAGTATTTT	CASSPQTILGADTQYF	.	.	TRBV27	TRBJ2-3
TGTGCCAGCTCCCTTGGAGGCTCCTATGGCTACACCTTC	CASSLGGSYGYTF	.	.	TRBV18	TRBJ1-2
TGTGCCAGCAGCGGGACTGGCTACAATGAGCAGTTCTTC	CASSGTGYNEQFF	.	.	TRBV5-6	TRBJ2-1
TGTGCCAGCAGCTATGCGACTAGCGCCACCGGGGAGCTGTTTTTT	CASSYATSATGELFF	TRBD2	.	TRBV7-6	TRBJ2-2
TGCAGCGCGCTTGGGGGGACAGGGAATGAAAAACTGTTTTTT	CSALGGTGNEKLFF	TRBD1	.	TRBV29-1	TRBJ1-4
TGTGCCAGCAGCACCGACAGGGTCTCCTACGAGCAGTACTTC	CASSTDRVSYEQYF	TRBD1	.	TRBV6-6	TRBJ2-7
TGTGCCAGCAGCGGGGCCACTAGCGGGAGGGCCTTCATCTCCCGGGAGCTGTTTTTT	CASSGATSGRAFISRELFF	TRBD2	.	TRBV7-2	TRBJ2-2
TGTGCCAGCAGCGGACAGGGGACCACTGAAGCTTTCTTT	CASSGQGTTEAFF	TRBD1	.	TRBV9	TRBJ1-1
TGTGCCAGCAGGCCCGGAAGCGAGAGCTCCTACGAGCAGTACTTC	CASRPGSESSYEQYF	.	.	TRBV28	TRBJ2-7
TGTGCCAGCGGCACGTACAGGGAGGAGAACACTGAAGCTTTCTTT	CASGTYREENTEAFF	.	.	TRBV5-6	TRBJ1-1
TGTGCCAGCAGACCTTTGGACAATGAGCAGTTCTTC	CASRPLDNEQFF	.	.	TRBV28	TRBJ2-1
TGTGCCAGCAGTCCAATAGGATCCGGCGGAGAGACCCAGTACTTC	CASSPIGSGGETQYF	.	.	TRBV27	TRBJ2-5
TGTGCCAGCAGTTTGGGACTAGTGGGGGGGACCCAGTACTTC	CASSLGLVGGTQYF	TRBD2	once	TRBV27	TRBJ2-5
TGTGCCAGCGCGCCTGTAGCGGTTGAAGAGACCCAGTACTTC	CASAPVAVEETQYF	.	.	TRBV7-9	TRBJ2-5
TGTGCCAGCAGCTCCCAAGGTGGAATCCGGGTTGATACGCAGTATTTT	CASSSQGGIRVDTQYF	.	.	TRBV13	TRBJ2-3
TGTGCCAGTAGTGTCACTAGCTACAATGAGCAGTTCTTC	CASSVTSYNEQFF	.	.	TRBV19	TRBJ2-1
TGTGCCAGCAGCTTGTACTTGGGGACCCTCTATGGCTACACCTTC	CASSLYLGTLYGYTF	.	few	TRBV7-3	TRBJ1-2
TGTGCCAGCAGTTCCCCTTCAGATACGCAGTATTTT	CASSSPSDTQYF	.	.	TRBV9	TRBJ2-3
TGCGCCAGCAGCTTGAACAGCAATGAGCAGTTCTTC	CASSLNSNEQFF	.	.	TRBV5-1	TRBJ2-1
TGCGCCAGCAGCCAAGAAACCGGGGCCGTCACCGGGGAGCTGTTTTTT	CASSQETGAVTGELFF	.	.	TRBV4-1	TRBJ2-2
TGTGCCCGTAGTGACGGGAGCGGCCCGGCCAAAAACATTCAGTACTTC	CARSDGSGPAKNIQYF	.	.	TRBV30	TRBJ2-4
TGTGCCAGCAGCTTGCCCGTCCCCAATGAGCAGTTCTTC	CASSLPVPNEQFF	.	.	TRBV7-9	TRBJ2-1
TGTGCCAGCAGTTTTGCGTATCAGGAGAACTACGAGCAGTACTTC	CASSFAYQENYEQYF	.	once	TRBV5-6	TRBJ2-7
TGTGCCAGCAGTGGGACTAGCGGGAGCAACGAGCAGTACTTC	CASSGTSGSNEQYF	TRBD2	.	TRBV9	TRBJ2-7
TGTGCCAGCAGCTTAAAGGGAGCTAACTATGGCTACACCTTC	CASSLKGANYGYTF	.	once	TRBV7-6	TRBJ1-2
TGTGCCACCAGCAGAGTTGGCGGTACCGGGGAGCTGTTTTTT	CATSRVGGTGELFF	.	.	TRBV15	TRBJ2-2
TGTGCCAGCAGCCCGGTCCATGAGCAGTTCTTC	CASSPVHEQFF	.	.	TRBV7-9	TRBJ2-1
TGTGCCAGCAGGACCCCCGGACGGTGGGAGGGTCAGCCCCAGCATTTT	CASRTPGRWEGQPQHF	.	once	TRBV28	TRBJ1-5
TGTGCCAGCAGCGAAGATGTTGGGACAGCCAAAAACATTCAGTACTTC	CASSEDVGTAKNIQYF	.	.	TRBV7-8	TRBJ2-4
TGTGCCTGGAGTGTATTGGATAGCAATCAGCCCCAGCATTTT	CAWSVLDSNQPQHF	.	.	TRBV30	TRBJ1-5
TGCGCCAGCAGCCCCCAAGGGGGGAAAAATGCTGAAGCTTTCTTT	CASSPQGGKNAEAFF	.	.	TRBV4-1	TRBJ1-1
TGTGCCAGCAGCTGGCCTAGCGGCAGCACAGATACGCAGTATTTT	CASSWPSGSTDTQYF	TRBD2	few	TRBV13	TRBJ2-3
TGTGCCATCAGTGAGTCGAGCGGATCAAGCACAGATACGCAGTATTTT	CAISESSGSSTDTQYF	.	.	TRBV10-3	TRBJ2-3
TGTGCCAGCAGCCCTAGCGGGAGTGGCGAGCAGTACTTC	CASSPSGSGEQYF	TRBD2	.	TRBV5-4	TRBJ2-7
TGTGCCAGCAGAAGCGGGCAGGGAGGGGCCGCTGAGCAGTTCTTC	CASRSGQGGAAEQFF	TRBD2	.	TRBV6-5	TRBJ2-1
TGTGCCAGCAGTTCGGTCTATCCTCCCGGGGAGCTGTTTTTT	CASSSVYPPGELFF	.	.	TRBV27	TRBJ2-2